This T cell receptor (beta chain) was obtained from a study of shared clonotypes between healthy human individuals. Study in general: Serving as donors were a couple of women and a few men, whose ages spanned 18 to 49.

Terminally differentiated effector memory CD45RA+ cells were excluded from the naive CD8 cells, which were CD45RO-negative and positively selected for CCR7. An assay was performed, and its level was deep. Using immunoSEQ multiplex PCR, the repertoire was profiled, and TCRdb retains in-frame clones only, with some absent. The sample records some 2,000,000 clones, approximately 94% being singletons. Of note for this clone: Other DNA variants within this sample encode the same CDR3.

Germline CDR1 and CDR2: SNHLY and FYNNEI. The CDR3 loop spans 14 amino acids. V lost 0 bases to trimming and J lost 4 bases, with 10 bases between them. The sequence was collected from a young man in good health. J is TRBJ2-7 and V is TRBV2, with unresolved D. What was sequenced was naive CD8+ T cells sorted from blood. CDR3 loop: CASSEAGLGYEQYF. CDR3 bases: TGTGCCAGCAGTGAAGCCGGGTTGGGTTACGAGCAGTACTTC.